This TCR beta chain originates from a study of technical replicates of blood from several donors. V was trimmed by 4 bases and J by 0 bases, leaving 9 bases between them. Germline values: CDR1 MGHRA, CDR2 YSYEKL. The CDR3 is 14 amino acids. The method was immunoSEQ multiplex PCR; TCRdb's version includes in-frame clones alone and lacks a portion of them. Among 30,000 to 40,000 clones listed, around 94% were seen once. The chain joins TRBV4-1 to TRBJ1-1; D possibly corresponds to TRBD1 (6 bases). The sequence came from a human donor in good health. Some clones in this sample may be carry-over from other donors' samples. Sequenced: PBMCs. In DNA, the CDR3 is TGCGCCAGCAGCCTGGGACAATTGAACACTGAAGCTTTCTTT. Its protein is CASSLGQLNTEAFF.